The 8 T cell receptor beta chains below all came from one sample that was sequenced in a study of regulatory T cells in long-lasting Graves disease. Described time point: newly diagnosed GD, antithyroid drugs for less than 3 months. Generation of the TCR library employed RNA extracted from PBMCs. HTBI primers from iRepertoire and Arm-PCR of CDR3 regions yielded the TCR beta libraries. TCRdb re-called the multiplex PCR reads with MiXCR, one entry per CDR3 protein. The sample records 600,000 to 650,000 distinct CDR3 sequences, around 17% being singletons. Separately, the same data were catalogued under a study of T cells in Graves' hyperthyroidism and ophthalmopathy.

The sample in question was peripheral blood mononuclear cells (PBMCs), obtained at new diagnosis, from a patient treated with antithyroid drugs. These receptors came from a woman in her 30s with Graves disease.

This clonotype was found many times. V gene TRBV10-3 combines with J gene TRBJ2-3; a weak D match, TRBD2 (5 bases). Trimming removed 2 bases at V and 0 bases at J, with 9 bases between. Germline lookup yields CDR1 ENHRY and CDR2 SYGVKD. The CDR3 consists of 15 residues. CDR3 amino acids: CAISEDYTSTDTQYF. In nucleotides, the CDR3 is TGTGCCATCAGTGAGGACTATACTAGCACAGATACGCAGTATTTT.

This chain links TRBV12-3 or TRBV12-4 with TRBJ1-3, with D unresolved. The V and J ends lost 5 bases and 0 bases respectively, with 14 bases between them. The CDR3 is 16 residues long. The CDR3 DNA follows: TGTGCCAGCAGTCCCGCGAGCGTTAACTCTGGAAACACCATATATTTT. It yields the protein CASSPASVNSGNTIYF.

This clonotype has just a few counts. The chain links TRBV29-1 to TRBJ1-2, with 8 bases fitting TRBD1. The length of the CDR3 is 12 residues. Germline V CDR1 and CDR2: SQVTM, ANQGSEA. The CDR3 DNA is TGCACAACCCAGGGGGCGGGCTATGGCTACACCTTC. This encodes CTTQGAGYGYTF.

With regard to this clonotype: With a much larger clone just one base away, this may be a read error. Because it lacks the conserved phenylalanine or tryptophan at the end, this CDR3 is likely a read error. The genes are TRBV6-5 and TRBJ2-2; D uncertain. This CDR3 comprises 12 residues. V was cut by 2 bases and J by 7 bases, with 5 bases left in between. Germline-derived CDR1 and CDR2 are MNHEY and SVGAGI. CDR3: CASSYGVGELFL. The CDR3 coding sequence is TGTGCCAGCAGTTACGGAGTCGGGGAGCTGTTTCTT.

This clonotype was counted a few times. The DNA of the CDR3 is TGCAGCGTTCCCAACAGGTGGAGCACAGATACGCAGTATTTT. Protein sequence: CSVPNRWSTDTQYF. The chain has TRBV29-1 and TRBJ2-3; D is possibly TRBD1 (5 bases). CDR1 SQVTM and CDR2 ANQGSEA come from the germline V gene. V was trimmed by 5 bases and J by 0 bases, leaving 12 bases between them. This CDR3 is built from 14 residues.

In its sample, this clonotype was seen many times. The gene calls are TRBV10-2 and TRBJ1-1, with D hard to call. Germline CDR1 and CDR2: WSHSY and SAAADI. This CDR3 contains 13 residues. Trimming removed 3 bases at V and 0 bases at J, with 5 bases between. CDR3 DNA: TGCGCCAGCAGTGATCAATTGAACACTGAAGCTTTCTTT. It specifies CASSDQLNTEAFF.

The rearrangement links TRBV2 to TRBJ2-2; TRBD1 agrees at 7 bases. The germline V gene encodes CDR1 SNHLY and CDR2 FYNNEI. The J segment lost 6 bases and the V segment lost 7 bases, leaving 11 bases of the junction unmatched. There are 15 residues in the CDR3. The CDR3 is CASNLQGEVAGELFF. The CDR3 region has the DNA TGTGCCAGCAACCTTCAGGGGGAAGTCGCCGGGGAGCTGTTTTTT.

The rearrangement uses TRBV9 and TRBJ2-1, with D possibly matching TRBD1 (6 bases). This CDR3 region has 15 residues. V dropped 3 bases and J dropped 5 bases, with 15 bases sitting between them. The germline V gene encodes CDR1 SGDLS and CDR2 YYNGEE. The DNA for the CDR3 is TGTGCCAGCAGCGATTCCTACAGGGAAGACAATGAGCAGTTCTTC. It codes for CASSDSYREDNEQFF.